The text below deals with one T cell receptor (beta chain). Per the germline V gene, CDR1 is MDHEN and CDR2 is SYDVKM. V shed 3 bases and J shed 2 bases, with 8 bases lying between them. This CDR3 spans 14 amino acids. The source of the sample is a study of blood T cell repertoires in COVID-19. Looking at the study overall: The analysed material was cDNA or gDNA that came from T cells, B-cell-depleted T cells, or PBMCs.

TCRdb's copy holds only in-frame clones and misses some; the assay was immunoSEQ multiplex PCR. This table has about 370,000 clones, about 90% appearing once. Patients of the Seattle cohort, enrolled during active infection, were followed longitudinally. The source is a woman in her 30s with COVID-19, enrolled during active disease. Sequencing was performed on peripheral blood. The rearrangement links TRBV28 to TRBJ1-3; D unresolved. CDR3 nucleotide sequence: TGTGCCAGCAGTTTTTCGGCGGCTGGAAACACCATATATTTT. Translated: CASSFSAAGNTIYF.